The 10 T cell receptor beta chains below come from one sample, sequenced in a study of T cells in Graves' hyperthyroidism and ophthalmopathy. What was amplified from RNA transcripts were TCR beta CDR3 regions. With the HTBI primer set, the TCR CDR3 went through a first round of RT-PCR. TCRdb reanalysed the multiplex PCR reads using MiXCR and keeps one entry per CDR3 protein. The sample holds 500,000 to 600,000 distinct CDR3 sequences, around 42% seen once. Sequencing was performed on peripheral blood or thyroid tissue (not recorded which). Receptors were obtained from a woman in her late teens or twenties with Graves' hyperthyroidism.

This clonotype was observed a few times. The chain carries TRBV29-1 and TRBJ2-3; D not resolved. V was clipped by 7 bases and J by 0 bases, with 11 bases between them. The CDR3 has 13 amino acids. In germline, CDR1 is SQVTM, CDR2 ANQGSEA. The CDR3 DNA follows: TGCAGCGGTGATTCTGGCAGCACAGATACGCAGTATTTT. The encoded protein is CSGDSGSTDTQYF.

V is TRBV10-3 and J is TRBJ1-1; a weak D match, TRBD1 (6 bases). Germline CDR1 reads ENHRY; CDR2 reads SYGVKD. Trimming shortened V by 0 bases and J by 2 bases, and 22 bases separated the two germline ends. The CDR3 consists of 19 residues. The CDR3 DNA sequence: TGTGCCATCAGTGAGTCGGCAGCGCGCACCGGGACATCCAACACTGAAGCTTTCTTT. Translated: CAISESAARTGTSNTEAFF.

The rearrangement joins TRBV6-5 to TRBJ2-5; D unclear. The CDR3 consists of 15 residues. V was shortened by 0 bases and J by 3 bases, with 11 bases between the two germline ends. CDR1 is MNHEY, CDR2 SVGAGI, per germline. The CDR3 coding sequence is TGTGCCAGCAGTTACTCGAATGGTTGGGAAGAGACCCAGTACTTC. It translates to CASSYSNGWEETQYF.

The rearrangement joins TRBV7-9 to TRBJ1-4; weak D call: TRBD1 (6 bases). Germline V lookup: CDR1 SEHNR, CDR2 FQNEAQ (reference sequence). This CDR3 has 15 residues. Trimming removed 5 bases at V and 0 bases at J, with 10 bases between. CDR3 sequence: CASSPAGATNEKLFF. For the CDR3, the DNA is TGTGCCAGCAGCCCGGCAGGGGCAACTAATGAAAAACTGTTTTTT.

This clonotype has at least ten counts. The CDR3 DNA sequence: TGTGCCACCAGAACGACAGGGGTCTCTGGGGCCAACGTCCTGACTTTC. Translated, it gives CATRTTGVSGANVLTF. The J gene is TRBJ2-6, the V gene TRBV15; 8 bases map to TRBD1. This CDR3 is 16 amino acids long. Germline CDR1 LNHNV, CDR2 YYDKDF (reference sequence). The junction had 4 bases not matched to a gene; V was cut back by 6 bases and J by 0 bases.

The chain employs TRBV18 and TRBJ1-1, with D uncertain. The V and J ends lost 6 bases and 4 bases respectively, with 9 bases between them. The V gene's germline CDR1 is KGHSH and CDR2 LQKENI. This CDR3 region has 12 residues. This CDR3 reads CASSLDTTEAFF. The CDR3 nucleotides read TGTGCCAGCTCCCTCGACACCACTGAAGCTTTCTTT.

The chain joins TRBV24-1 to TRBJ1-1, with TRBD1 as a possible D gene (5 bases). The germline V gene encodes CDR1 KGHDR and CDR2 SFDVKD. The V gene lost 4 bases and the J gene lost 1 base, with 15 bases spanning the gap. The CDR3 runs 16 residues. The chain's CDR3 is CATSDGTSGGNTEAFF. The CDR3 DNA reads as TGTGCCACCAGTGACGGGACTAGCGGGGGGAACACTGAAGCTTTCTTT.

For this clonotype: One junction end does not reproduce the germline sequence, and a read error may be involved. The chain uses TRBV6-1 and TRBJ1-1; TRBD1 might be the D (5 bases). Germline values: CDR1 MNHNS, CDR2 SASEGT. The CDR3 length is 13 residues. The DNA for the CDR3 is TGTGCCAGCAGTGACAGGGTGGCCACTGAAGCTTCCTTT. Its protein is CASSDRVATEASF.

V gene TRBV4-1 combines with J gene TRBJ1-5, with 11 bases aligning to TRBD1. V trimming: 3 bases; J trimming: 3 bases; junction bases outside the gene matches: 4. CDR1 is MGHRA, CDR2 YSYEKL, per germline. This CDR3 has 16 amino acids. DNA for the CDR3: TGCGCCAGCAGCCATGGGACAGGGGGATTCAATCAGCCCCAGCATTTT. Protein sequence: CASSHGTGGFNQPQHF.

This clonotype was counted ten times or more. This chain links TRBV6-1 with TRBJ1-1; weak D call: TRBD1 (5 bases). Trimming took 5 bases from V and 1 from J, leaving 14 bases between them. This CDR3 is built from 15 residues. Germline V gene data show CDR1 as MNHNS and CDR2 as SASEGT. CDR3: CASSRRGGGNTEAFF. The DNA of the CDR3 is TGTGCCAGCAGTCGACGTGGGGGGGGGAACACTGAAGCTTTCTTT.